One sample yielded the 7 T cell receptor beta chains listed below, sequenced in a study of T cell responses to AZD1222 COVID-19 vaccine. Libraries were prepared by immunoSEQ multiplex PCR; TCRdb keeps only in-frame clonotypes and omits some of them. The table has about 120,000 clones, 70% to 90% seen once; the top ten hold less than 4.5%. Sequenced here: peripheral blood, sampled on day 0 of AZD1222 vaccination. These receptors were collected from an adult in good health.

V is TRBV5-8 and J is TRBJ1-3, with D uncertain. CDR1 SGHTS and CDR2 YDEGEE come from the germline V gene. Trimming removed 4 bases at V and 3 bases at J, with 17 bases between. This CDR3 region has 16 residues. Written as DNA, the CDR3 is TGTGCCAGCAGCGACCTTTTAGGGTTCGGTGGAAACACCATATATTTT. Amino acids: CASSDLLGFGGNTIYF.

The genes are TRBV19 and TRBJ1-3; 7 bases fit TRBD1. After removal of 5 bases from V and 2 bases from J, the junction contained 9 bases not matched to a gene. The CDR3 contains 16 residues. The germline gives CDR1 LNHDA, CDR2 SQIVND (reference sequence). The CDR3 spells CASSQDRLGTGNTIYF. The CDR3 DNA is TGTGCCAGTAGTCAGGACAGGTTAGGAACTGGAAACACCATATATTTT.

The chain employs TRBV10-3 and TRBJ2-2; 10 bases align to TRBD1. V lost 10 bases and J lost 5; bases outside the gene matches: 7. From germline, CDR1 is ENHRY and CDR2 SYGVKD. This CDR3 is built from 14 residues. Written as DNA, the CDR3 is TGTGCCACCCAGACAGGGGGCATTACCGGGGAGCTGTTTTTT. Amino acids: CATQTGGITGELFF.

The rearrangement uses TRBV7-9 and TRBJ2-3, with D tentatively TRBD1 (5 bases). The CDR3 has 14 residues. CDR1 and CDR2 (germline): SEHNR, FQNEAQ (reference sequence). With 0 bases removed from V and 6 bases from J, the gap between germline ends came to 10 bases. The CDR3 protein is CASSLATGSDTQYF. Written as DNA, the CDR3 is TGTGCCAGCAGCTTAGCAACAGGCTCGGATACGCAGTATTTT.

The sample holds one count of this clone. The chain couples TRBV6-5 to TRBJ1-4, with TRBD1 as a possible D gene (6 bases). This CDR3 is built from 14 residues. V lost 9 bases and J lost 6, with 17 bases in between. Germline V gene lookup returns CDR1 MNHEY and CDR2 SVGAGI. CDR3 protein: CARGGWTEYEKLFF. The CDR3 DNA reads TGTGCCAGGGGAGGTTGGACAGAATATGAAAAACTGTTTTTT.

The rearrangement links TRBV11-2 to TRBJ1-3, with D unclear. Germline V gene sequence: CDR1 SGHAT, CDR2 FQNNGV. CDR3 length: 16 residues. The V end lost 2 bases, the J end lost 2 bases, and 13 bases lay between the germline ends. The CDR3 DNA sequence: TGTGCCAGCAGCTTACAGCGGGGAAGGGCTGGAAACACCATATATTTT. It encodes CASSLQRGRAGNTIYF. Full variable domain (rest looked up from reference TRBV11-2 and TRBJ1-3): EAGVAQSPRYKIIEKRQSVAFWCNPISGHATLYWYQQILGQGPKLLIQFQNNGVVDDSQLPKDRFSAERLKGVDSTLKIQPAKLEDSAVYLCASSLQRGRAGNTIYFGEGSWLTVV.

The V call is TRBV27, the J call TRBJ1-1, with 8 bases identical to TRBD1. This CDR3 comprises 17 residues. Germline V gene sequence: CDR1 MNHEY, CDR2 SMNVEV (reference sequence). V lost 3 bases, J lost 7 bases, and 16 bases stayed unmatched. The CDR3 sequence is CASSFLLLDRVLNEAFF. The CDR3 region has the DNA TGTGCCAGCAGTTTCCTTCTCTTGGACAGGGTCCTTAATGAAGCTTTCTTT.